This T cell receptor (beta chain) was retrieved from a study of tumor-infiltrating lymphocytes in localized non-small cell lung cancer. For the study at large: The cohort mixed smokers and never-smokers, several histologies, and some post-neoadjuvant-chemotherapy samples. Findings and caveats of the study: Different pieces of the same tissue were used for each assay.

About this clone: Its antigen is unknown.

V shed 4 bases and J 5 bases; nucleotides not matched to a gene: 8. Germline CDR1 SNHLY, CDR2 FYNNEI. The CDR3 consists of 16 residues. The assay was immunoSEQ multiplex PCR, and TCRdb's table has in-frame clones only and misses some. The sample carries over 12,000 clones, roughly 82% recorded once. This clonotype originated in a human donor with non-small cell lung cancer. The sample consisted of lung tumor tissue. The chain is built from TRBV2 and TRBJ2-3, with TRBD1 identical over 11 bases. This CDR3 reads CASSARDRGGRDTQYF. DNA of the CDR3: TGTGCCAGCAGTGCTAGGGACAGGGGGGGACGAGATACGCAGTATTTT.